These T cell receptor beta chains were read from a single sample in a study of blood T cell repertoires in COVID-19. Profiling relied on immunoSEQ multiplex PCR, and the TCRdb table lists in-frame clones only, not all of them. The sample has roughly 100,000 clones; about four fifths are singletons. The sequenced sample was peripheral blood. Receptors were obtained from an older woman with acute or convalescent COVID-19. Each CDR3 is given with its conserved first and last residue. The order of the fields is J gene, V gene, D gene, clone size, CDR3 DNA, CDR3 protein. The D gene is left open where the match is weak. The size field is filled for only some rows; it gives once, few, many or a size class.

j_gene: TRBJ2-4
v_gene: TRBV9
d_gene: TRBD1
abundance: NA
CDR3nt: TGTGCCAGCAGCTCAGGGGGACAGGGGGAAAACATTCAGTACTTC
CDR3aa: CASSSGGQGENIQYF

j_gene: TRBJ2-7
v_gene: TRBV19
d_gene: TRBD1
abundance: NA
CDR3nt: TGTGCCAGTAGTTTGAACCGACCGGGACAGGGGGGCGAGCAGTACTTC
CDR3aa: CASSLNRPGQGGEQYF

j_gene: TRBJ2-3
v_gene: TRBV2
d_gene: TRBD1
abundance: NA
CDR3nt: TGTGCCAGCAGACCCTGGGACAGGAGGAAAACAGATACGCAGTATTTT
CDR3aa: CASRPWDRRKTDTQYF

j_gene: TRBJ2-3
v_gene: TRBV9
d_gene: NA
abundance: NA
CDR3nt: TGTGCCAGCAGCGACCCCCCAACTGGGCAAGATGCGCAGTATTTT
CDR3aa: CASSDPPTGQDAQYF

j_gene: TRBJ2-7
v_gene: TRBV7-8
d_gene: TRBD2
abundance: NA
CDR3nt: TGTGCCAGCAGCTTAGGACAGAGGGACTACGAGCAATACTTC
CDR3aa: CASSLGQRDYEQYF

j_gene: TRBJ1-1
v_gene: TRBV3-1/TRBV3-2
d_gene: NA
abundance: NA
CDR3nt: TGTGCCAGCAGCCACAGAATCCTCATGAACACTGAAGCTTTCTTT
CDR3aa: CASSHRILMNTEAFF

j_gene: TRBJ2-1
v_gene: TRBV4-1
d_gene: TRBD2
abundance: NA
CDR3nt: TGCGCCAGCAGCTCTCACCTGGGAGGGGCAGCGGGAACCAATGAGCAGTTCTTC
CDR3aa: CASSSHLGGAAGTNEQFF

j_gene: TRBJ1-1
v_gene: TRBV30
d_gene: NA
abundance: NA
CDR3nt: TGTGCCTGGAGGGAGAAGTTCACTGAAGCTTTCTTT
CDR3aa: CAWREKFTEAFF

j_gene: TRBJ1-2
v_gene: TRBV7-9
d_gene: TRBD1
abundance: NA
CDR3nt: TGTGCCAGCAGCTTACGGGGCGAAGGGGGCCGTGCGAACTATGGCTACACCTTC
CDR3aa: CASSLRGEGGRANYGYTF

j_gene: TRBJ2-5
v_gene: TRBV28
d_gene: TRBD1
abundance: NA
CDR3nt: TGTGCCAGCAGTTTATTTAGGGACAGGTTTGAGACCCAGTACTTC
CDR3aa: CASSLFRDRFETQYF

j_gene: TRBJ1-1
v_gene: TRBV29-1
d_gene: NA
abundance: NA
CDR3nt: TGCAGCGTTGTAGCCCGGGAAGCTTTCTTT
CDR3aa: CSVVAREAFF

j_gene: TRBJ2-3
v_gene: TRBV14
d_gene: NA
abundance: NA
CDR3nt: TGTGCCAGCAGTCCTACAGGGAATACGCAGTATTTT
CDR3aa: CASSPTGNTQYF

j_gene: TRBJ1-1
v_gene: TRBV7-3
d_gene: NA
abundance: once
CDR3nt: TGTGCCAGCAGCCGACAAGCGAACACTGAAGCTTTCTTT
CDR3aa: CASSRQANTEAFF

j_gene: TRBJ1-1
v_gene: TRBV28
d_gene: TRBD1
abundance: once
CDR3nt: TGTGCCAGCAGGGGACAGGGGGCGCCCACTGAAGCTTTCTTT
CDR3aa: CASRGQGAPTEAFF

j_gene: TRBJ2-3
v_gene: TRBV9
d_gene: NA
abundance: NA
CDR3nt: TGTGCCAGCAGCGCACGGGATGTTAGCACAGATACGCAGTATTTT
CDR3aa: CASSARDVSTDTQYF

j_gene: TRBJ1-5
v_gene: TRBV6-2/TRBV6-3
d_gene: NA
abundance: NA
CDR3nt: TGTGCCAGCAGTCGGGGGGCTACTCAGCCCCAGCATTTT
CDR3aa: CASSRGATQPQHF

j_gene: TRBJ2-7
v_gene: TRBV20-1
d_gene: NA
abundance: NA
CDR3nt: TGCAGTGCTACCAGCGCTTGGGAGCAGTACTTC
CDR3aa: CSATSAWEQYF

j_gene: TRBJ2-5
v_gene: TRBV12-5
d_gene: TRBD2
abundance: NA
CDR3nt: TGTGCTAGTGGTCTCGGGGGGGAAGAGACCCAGTACTTC
CDR3aa: CASGLGGEETQYF

j_gene: TRBJ1-1
v_gene: TRBV5-6
d_gene: NA
abundance: NA
CDR3nt: TGTGCCAGCAGCTTGGCCACAGACCCGAGGAACACTGAAGCTTTCTTT
CDR3aa: CASSLATDPRNTEAFF

j_gene: TRBJ1-2
v_gene: TRBV2
d_gene: TRBD1
abundance: NA
CDR3nt: TGTGCCAGCAGCGGGGACAGGGGCTATGGCTACACCTTC
CDR3aa: CASSGDRGYGYTF

j_gene: TRBJ1-4
v_gene: TRBV9
d_gene: TRBD1
abundance: NA
CDR3nt: TGTGCCAGCAGCGCCACACAGGGGGCGAATGAAAAACTGTTTTTT
CDR3aa: CASSATQGANEKLFF

j_gene: TRBJ2-2
v_gene: TRBV5-4
d_gene: NA
abundance: NA
CDR3nt: TGTGCCAGCAGTCCGCTAAGGGGCGGCGGGGAGCTGTTTTTT
CDR3aa: CASSPLRGGGELFF

j_gene: TRBJ1-2
v_gene: TRBV2
d_gene: NA
abundance: NA
CDR3nt: TGTGCCGGTAATGGGGGCGCAGCGGGCTACACCTTC
CDR3aa: CAGNGGAAGYTF

j_gene: TRBJ1-1
v_gene: TRBV4-2
d_gene: NA
abundance: NA
CDR3nt: TGTGCCAGCAGCCCTATGAGTTCGAACACTGAAGCTTTCTTT
CDR3aa: CASSPMSSNTEAFF

j_gene: TRBJ2-6
v_gene: TRBV5-5
d_gene: TRBD1
abundance: once
CDR3nt: TGTGCCAGCAGCAGGGGACAGTTATGGGCGGGGGCCAACGTCCTGACTTTC
CDR3aa: CASSRGQLWAGANVLTF

j_gene: TRBJ1-2
v_gene: TRBV7-9
d_gene: NA
abundance: few
CDR3nt: TGTGCCAGCAGCTTAGGGGCAGAAAAGGGCTACACCTTC
CDR3aa: CASSLGAEKGYTF

j_gene: TRBJ1-5
v_gene: TRBV4-1
d_gene: NA
abundance: NA
CDR3nt: TGCGCCAGCAGCCAAGATGGCCAGGTGGTGTCCGAGGGGCCCCAGCATTTT
CDR3aa: CASSQDGQVVSEGPQHF

j_gene: TRBJ2-7
v_gene: TRBV5-4
d_gene: NA
abundance: NA
CDR3nt: TGTGCCAGCAGCTTGGGGGACACTCCCTACGAGCAGTACTTC
CDR3aa: CASSLGDTPYEQYF

j_gene: TRBJ1-5
v_gene: TRBV10-3
d_gene: NA
abundance: NA
CDR3nt: TGTGCCATCAGTGAAGCCTCCAGGGGTCAGCCCCAGCATTTT
CDR3aa: CAISEASRGQPQHF

j_gene: TRBJ2-7
v_gene: TRBV5-4
d_gene: TRBD2
abundance: few
CDR3nt: TGTGCCAGCAGCATAGGGACTAGCGGGAGGGCAGTGCAGTACTTC
CDR3aa: CASSIGTSGRAVQYF

j_gene: TRBJ2-1
v_gene: TRBV5-4
d_gene: TRBD2
abundance: few
CDR3nt: TGTGCCAGCAGCTTGATAGCGGGGGACAATGAGCAGTTCTTC
CDR3aa: CASSLIAGDNEQFF

j_gene: TRBJ2-3
v_gene: TRBV12-3/TRBV12-4
d_gene: TRBD2
abundance: NA
CDR3nt: TGTGCCAGCAGCCGCCGTGCTGCGGGGGACCAGTATTTT
CDR3aa: CASSRRAAGDQYF

j_gene: TRBJ1-5
v_gene: TRBV19
d_gene: TRBD1
abundance: few
CDR3nt: TGTGCCAGTAGTGCCACAGGGGGCCCCCATCAGCCCCAGCATTTT
CDR3aa: CASSATGGPHQPQHF

j_gene: TRBJ1-2
v_gene: TRBV4-1
d_gene: NA
abundance: few
CDR3nt: TGCGCCAGCAGACCAAGTTATCTTCGGGGGTCTAACTATGGCTACACCTTC
CDR3aa: CASRPSYLRGSNYGYTF

j_gene: TRBJ2-3
v_gene: TRBV5-8
d_gene: NA
abundance: NA
CDR3nt: TGTGCCAGCAGCTTTTATGGAGATGGCACAGATACGCAGTATTTT
CDR3aa: CASSFYGDGTDTQYF

j_gene: TRBJ2-2
v_gene: TRBV7-2
d_gene: TRBD1
abundance: NA
CDR3nt: TGTGCCAGCAAGACCGGGACAGGGGGTTGGACCGGGGAGCTGTTTTTT
CDR3aa: CASKTGTGGWTGELFF

j_gene: TRBJ2-5
v_gene: TRBV9
d_gene: TRBD1
abundance: NA
CDR3nt: TGTGCCAGCAGCGTAGGAAGTCGGACAGGGGGGCGCCCCATCCAAGAGACCCAGTACTTC
CDR3aa: CASSVGSRTGGRPIQETQYF

j_gene: TRBJ2-5
v_gene: TRBV7-9
d_gene: TRBD1
abundance: NA
CDR3nt: TGTGCCAGCAGCCCGGGACAGGCACAAGAGACCCAGTACTTC
CDR3aa: CASSPGQAQETQYF

j_gene: TRBJ2-1
v_gene: TRBV7-9
d_gene: NA
abundance: once
CDR3nt: TGTGCCAGCAGCTCAGGTGGGAAAGGGGGAGAGTCCTACAATGAGCAGTTCTTC
CDR3aa: CASSSGGKGGESYNEQFF

j_gene: TRBJ1-6
v_gene: TRBV6-5
d_gene: NA
abundance: NA
CDR3nt: TGTGCCAGCAGTTACTCCCAGGGTTATTCACCCCTCCACTTT
CDR3aa: CASSYSQGYSPLHF

j_gene: TRBJ2-5
v_gene: TRBV5-1
d_gene: NA
abundance: NA
CDR3nt: TGCGCCAGTGCTAGACCTCCCACAGAGACCCAGTACTTC
CDR3aa: CASARPPTETQYF

j_gene: TRBJ1-2
v_gene: TRBV7-2
d_gene: NA
abundance: NA
CDR3nt: TGTGCCAGCAGCTTATCTCAGGGCGGCTATGGCTACACCTTC
CDR3aa: CASSLSQGGYGYTF

j_gene: TRBJ1-1
v_gene: TRBV2
d_gene: NA
abundance: NA
CDR3nt: TGTGCCAGCAGTGAAGGTTGGCCGAACACTGAAGCTTTCTTT
CDR3aa: CASSEGWPNTEAFF

j_gene: TRBJ1-2
v_gene: TRBV5-6
d_gene: TRBD1
abundance: NA
CDR3nt: TGTGCCAGCAGCGGCCGGACAGGGGGCTCCTATGGCTACACCTTC
CDR3aa: CASSGRTGGSYGYTF

j_gene: TRBJ2-1
v_gene: TRBV28
d_gene: TRBD2
abundance: once
CDR3nt: TGTGCCAGCGTACTAGCGGGAGTTACCCATGAGCAGTTCTTC
CDR3aa: CASVLAGVTHEQFF

j_gene: TRBJ1-4
v_gene: TRBV4-3
d_gene: NA
abundance: once
CDR3nt: TGCGCCAGCAGCCACAGCCCAGGGCCTAATGAAAAACTGTTTTTT
CDR3aa: CASSHSPGPNEKLFF

j_gene: TRBJ1-6
v_gene: TRBV11-3
d_gene: NA
abundance: NA
CDR3nt: TGTGCCAGCATTAGGGGCCCAAAAGGAGTCTATAATTCACCCCTCCACTTT
CDR3aa: CASIRGPKGVYNSPLHF

j_gene: TRBJ2-7
v_gene: TRBV6-5
d_gene: TRBD1
abundance: NA
CDR3nt: TGTGCCAGCAGTTATGACCGGGACAGGGCCAGCGAGCAGTACTTC
CDR3aa: CASSYDRDRASEQYF

j_gene: TRBJ1-5
v_gene: TRBV7-2
d_gene: NA
abundance: NA
CDR3nt: TGTGCCAGCAGCTTATTACAGAACAATCAGCCCCAGCATTTT
CDR3aa: CASSLLQNNQPQHF

j_gene: TRBJ1-3
v_gene: TRBV7-9
d_gene: TRBD1
abundance: NA
CDR3nt: TGTGCCAGCAGCCAGGGGGGACCTGGAAACACCATATATTTT
CDR3aa: CASSQGGPGNTIYF

j_gene: TRBJ2-5
v_gene: TRBV6-2/TRBV6-3
d_gene: TRBD2
abundance: once
CDR3nt: TGTGCCAGCAGTCCCGGACTAGCGGGGCGAGAGACCCAGTACTTC
CDR3aa: CASSPGLAGRETQYF

j_gene: TRBJ1-2
v_gene: TRBV6-5
d_gene: NA
abundance: NA
CDR3nt: TGTGCCAGCATTCCAGGGGCAGGATATGGCTACACCTTC
CDR3aa: CASIPGAGYGYTF

j_gene: TRBJ2-3
v_gene: TRBV5-1
d_gene: NA
abundance: NA
CDR3nt: TGCGCCAGCAGGTCCGGGACTGGGACAGATACGCAGTATTTT
CDR3aa: CASRSGTGTDTQYF

j_gene: TRBJ1-5
v_gene: TRBV18
d_gene: NA
abundance: NA
CDR3nt: TGTGCCAGCTCCCAGGAGAGGGATCAGCCCCAGCATTTT
CDR3aa: CASSQERDQPQHF

j_gene: TRBJ2-3
v_gene: TRBV5-6
d_gene: NA
abundance: NA
CDR3nt: TGTGCCAGCAGCTTGATATTACAGGGGCGGGGTGCATCAAATACGCAGTATTTT
CDR3aa: CASSLILQGRGASNTQYF

j_gene: TRBJ2-3
v_gene: TRBV7-2
d_gene: TRBD1
abundance: NA
CDR3nt: TGTGCCAGCAGCTTATCGGAAGGGGGCTCCTATACGCAGTATTTT
CDR3aa: CASSLSEGGSYTQYF

j_gene: TRBJ1-4
v_gene: TRBV19
d_gene: TRBD1
abundance: few
CDR3nt: TGTGCCAGTAGTATAACCCCCGGCAGGGGGTCTGAAAAACTGTTTTTT
CDR3aa: CASSITPGRGSEKLFF